Presented here are 13 T cell receptor beta chains from one specimen sequenced in a study of cytomegalovirus exposure and HLA in healthy donors (dated by TCRdb to the late 2010s). Library generation was performed with the immunoSEQ multiplex PCR assay. Entries here come from immuneACCESS through TCRdb and include only in-frame sequences with V and J called. Some clones fail to appear in such tables; in the studies checked, an unresolved V gene covers under half of the shortfall, and the cause of the remainder is unknown. Present in this sample are hundreds of thousands of clones, more than 80% of which were seen just once. Under 0.9% of the sample is in the top ten clones. Specimen: PBMCs. The receptors derive from a woman aged 18-29 years in good health and CMV-seronegative.

The chain carries TRBV5-1 and TRBJ1-1; TRBD1 agrees at 9 bases. Germline assignment: CDR1 SGHRS and CDR2 YFSETQ. The CDR3 runs to 15 residues. Trimming cost V 4 bases and J 2 bases; bases outside gene matches: 6. The CDR3 here is CASSPRQGVNTEAFF. In DNA, the CDR3 is TGCGCCAGCAGCCCCAGACAGGGGGTTAACACTGAAGCTTTCTTT.

V is TRBV9 and J is TRBJ2-1, with D possibly matching TRBD2 (5 bases). Germline V gene sequence: CDR1 SGDLS, CDR2 YYNGEE. The CDR3 contains 12 residues. Trimming pared 7 bases from V and 0 bases from J, leaving 5 bases between. CDR3 DNA: TGTGCCAGCGGGAGCTCCTACAATGAGCAGTTCTTC. Translation gives CASGSSYNEQFF.

The CDR3 protein is CATSRVTGTSGEQYF. The CDR3 bases are TGTGCCACCAGCAGGGTTACCGGGACTAGCGGCGAGCAGTACTTC. J is TRBJ2-7 and V is TRBV15; TRBD2 aligns across 11 bases. The V gene end was trimmed by 3 bases and the J gene end by 6 bases; junction bases not matched to a gene: 7. The CDR3 has 15 residues. Germline-derived CDR1 and CDR2 are LNHNV and YYDKDF (reference sequence). Together with reference TRBV15 and TRBJ2-7, the CDR3 gives the full variable domain: DAMVIQNPRYQVTQFGKPVTLSCSQTLNHNVMYWYQQKSSQAPKLLFHYYDKDFNNEADTPDNFQSRRPNTSFCFLDIRSPGLGDTAMYLCATSRVTGTSGEQYFGPGTRLTVT.

The chain carries TRBV6-5 and TRBJ1-2, with 8 bases matching TRBD1. The CDR3 loop spans 15 amino acids. CDR1 is MNHEY and CDR2 is SVGAGI in the germline V gene. V dropped 2 bases and J dropped 4; count of bases not matched to a gene: 6. CDR3 loop: CASSYTGQGLYGYTF. The CDR3 coding sequence is TGTGCCAGCAGTTACACCGGACAGGGACTCTATGGCTACACCTTC.

The chain couples TRBV7-6 to TRBJ2-3, with 9 bases matching TRBD2. The CDR3 has 15 amino acids. The trim removed 6 bases at V and 6 bases at J, leaving 10 bases unmatched. CDR1 is SGHVS and CDR2 is FNYEAQ in the germline V gene. In DNA, the CDR3 is TGTGCCAGCAGGCGGGGGGCGCGGGAGGGGGATACGCAGTATTTT. Translation: CASRRGAREGDTQYF.

J is TRBJ2-7 and V is TRBV19; the match to TRBD1 covers 10 bases. The V segment lost 8 bases and the J segment 3 bases; nucleotides outside the gene matches: 4. Germline CDR1 reads LNHDA; CDR2 reads SQIVND (reference sequence). CDR3 length: 13 residues. The DNA of the CDR3 is TGTGCCAGTGGACAGGGGGAACACTACGAGCAGTACTTC. Translated: CASGQGEHYEQYF. Complete variable domain (other parts from reference TRBV19 and TRBJ2-7): DGGITQSPKYLFRKEGQNVTLSCEQNLNHDAMYWYRQDPGQGLRLIYYSQIVNDFQKGDIAEGYSVSREKKESFPLTVTSAQKNPTAFYLCASGQGEHYEQYFGPGTRLTVT.

V usage is TRBV6-4 and J usage is TRBJ2-2, with D perhaps TRBD2 (6 bases). CDR3 length: 15 residues. Germline CDR1 MRHNA, CDR2 SNTAGT. Trimming stripped 6 bases from V and 7 bases from J, with 18 bases between. CDR3 protein: CASSQEGLGNGELFF. As DNA, the CDR3 is TGTGCCAGCAGCCAGGAGGGCCTCGGGAACGGGGAGCTGTTTTTT.

The chain links TRBV10-2 to TRBJ2-3, with D tentatively TRBD1 (6 bases). Germline CDR1 and CDR2: WSHSY and SAAADI. Trimming cost V 6 bases and J 1 base, with 17 bases left between them. The CDR3 sequence is 16 residues long. The CDR3 loop is CASSRIGGSGTDTQYF. CDR3 nucleotides: TGCGCCAGCAGCCGAATTGGGGGCTCGGGCACAGATACGCAGTATTTT.

The V gene is TRBV4-1, the J gene TRBJ2-7, with TRBD1 matching 7 bases. The CDR3 extends over 14 amino acids. The ends lost 2 bases at V and 1 base at J; junction bases unmatched: 2. Looked up from germline, CDR1 is MGHRA and CDR2 is YSYEKL. CDR3 protein: CASSQNRGSYEQYF. The CDR3 bases are TGCGCCAGCAGCCAAAACAGGGGATCCTACGAGCAGTACTTC.

V is TRBV6-1 and J is TRBJ2-2; 8 bases fit TRBD2. Germline loops: CDR1 MNHNS, CDR2 SASEGT. The CDR3 length is 15 residues. V lost 7 bases, J lost 1 base, and 5 bases stayed unmatched. The CDR3 DNA follows: TGTGCCAGCAATCTCCTAGCGGGGAACACCGGGGAGCTGTTTTTT. Encoded protein: CASNLLAGNTGELFF.

The chain couples TRBV29-1 to TRBJ2-7, with a possible D match to TRBD1 (6 bases). V was trimmed by 5 bases and J by 4 bases, leaving 12 bases between them. The germline V gene has CDR1 SQVTM and CDR2 ANQGSEA. There are 12 residues in the CDR3. The CDR3: CSVRKQGYEQYF. CDR3 nucleotides: TGCAGCGTTAGAAAACAGGGTTACGAGCAGTACTTC.

V gene TRBV5-1 combines with J gene TRBJ2-2; D gene unclear. CDR1 and CDR2 from the germline V gene are SGHRS and YFSETQ. CDR3 length equals 16 residues. Trimming removed 0 bases at V and 0 bases at J, with 9 bases between. The CDR3 loop is CASSLVVLANTGELFF. The CDR3 nucleotides read TGCGCCAGCAGCTTGGTGGTGCTAGCGAACACCGGGGAGCTGTTTTTT.

The chain carries TRBV15 and TRBJ2-6; the match to TRBD2 covers 7 bases. The CDR3 sequence is 17 residues long. The J segment lost 4 bases and the V segment lost 4 bases, leaving 10 bases of the junction unmatched. Germline V gives CDR1 LNHNV, CDR2 YYDKDF (reference sequence). The CDR3 nucleotides read TGTGCCACCAGCATGACTAGCATCGGATGGGGGGCCAACGTCCTGACTTTC. Encoded protein: CATSMTSIGWGANVLTF.